Reported below is one TCR beta chain. This sample is part of a study of shared clonotypes between healthy human individuals. Germline CDR1 and CDR2: SGHRS and YFSETQ. The CDR3 sequence is 14 residues long. Trimming took 0 bases from V and 5 from J, leaving 11 bases between them. Repertoires were generated with immunoSEQ multiplex PCR, while TCRdb's copy carries only in-frame clones and drops some. The sample lists about 520,000 clones; around 96% were seen once. V and J are TRBV5-1 and TRBJ1-1; unclear D gene. Sequenced: naive CD4+ T cells sorted from blood. Subset given: CD45RA+ positively selected. The receptor comes from a woman aged 25 to 39 in good health. The DNA of the CDR3 is TGCGCCAGCAGCTTGGTCGGCGGGCCGACTGAAGCTTTCTTT. As protein: CASSLVGGPTEAFF.